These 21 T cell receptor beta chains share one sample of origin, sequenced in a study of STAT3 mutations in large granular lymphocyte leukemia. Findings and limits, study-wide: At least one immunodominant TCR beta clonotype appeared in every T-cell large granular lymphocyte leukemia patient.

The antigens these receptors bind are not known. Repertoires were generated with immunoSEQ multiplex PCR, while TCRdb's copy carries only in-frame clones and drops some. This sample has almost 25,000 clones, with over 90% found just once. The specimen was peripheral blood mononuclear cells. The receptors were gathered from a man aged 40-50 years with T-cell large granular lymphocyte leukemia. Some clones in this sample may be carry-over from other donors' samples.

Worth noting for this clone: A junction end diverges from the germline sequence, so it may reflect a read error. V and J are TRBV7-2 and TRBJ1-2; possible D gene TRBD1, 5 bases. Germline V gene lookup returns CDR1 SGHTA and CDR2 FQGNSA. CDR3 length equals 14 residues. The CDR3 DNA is TGTGCCAGCAGCTTAGCGAGTCCAGGGAGGGGTCCGGTCTTC. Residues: CASSLASPGRGPVF.

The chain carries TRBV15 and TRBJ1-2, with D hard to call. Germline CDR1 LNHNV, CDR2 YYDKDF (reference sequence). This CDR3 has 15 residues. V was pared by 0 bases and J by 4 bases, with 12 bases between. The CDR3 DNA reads TGTGCCACCAGCAGAGATCCCGGGAGCGGCTATGGCTACACCTTC. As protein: CATSRDPGSGYGYTF.

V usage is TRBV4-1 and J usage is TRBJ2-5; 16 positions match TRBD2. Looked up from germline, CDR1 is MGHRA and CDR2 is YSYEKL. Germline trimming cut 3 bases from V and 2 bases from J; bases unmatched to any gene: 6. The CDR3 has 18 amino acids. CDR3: CASSQDGTSGGVQETQYF. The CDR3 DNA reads TGCGCCAGCAGCCAGGACGGGACTAGCGGGGGGGTACAAGAGACCCAGTACTTC.

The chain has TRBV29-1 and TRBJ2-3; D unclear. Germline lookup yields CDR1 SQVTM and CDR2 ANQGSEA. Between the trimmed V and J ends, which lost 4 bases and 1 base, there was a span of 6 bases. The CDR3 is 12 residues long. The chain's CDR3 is CSVVEGTDTQYF. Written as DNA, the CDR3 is TGCAGCGTTGTAGAAGGCACAGATACGCAGTATTTT.

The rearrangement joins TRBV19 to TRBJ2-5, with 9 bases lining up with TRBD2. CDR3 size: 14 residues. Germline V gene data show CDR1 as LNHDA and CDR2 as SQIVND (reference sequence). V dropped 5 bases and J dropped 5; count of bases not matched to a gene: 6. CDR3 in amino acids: CASSPRLAGETQYF. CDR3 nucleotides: TGTGCCAGTAGTCCACGGCTAGCGGGGGAGACCCAGTACTTC.

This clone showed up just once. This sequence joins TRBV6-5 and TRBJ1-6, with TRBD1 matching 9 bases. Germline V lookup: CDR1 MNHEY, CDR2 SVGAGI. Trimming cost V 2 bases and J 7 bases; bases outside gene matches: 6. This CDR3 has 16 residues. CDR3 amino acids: CASSYTRQGGNSPLHF. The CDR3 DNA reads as TGTGCCAGCAGTTACACAAGACAGGGGGGGAATTCACCCCTCCACTTT.

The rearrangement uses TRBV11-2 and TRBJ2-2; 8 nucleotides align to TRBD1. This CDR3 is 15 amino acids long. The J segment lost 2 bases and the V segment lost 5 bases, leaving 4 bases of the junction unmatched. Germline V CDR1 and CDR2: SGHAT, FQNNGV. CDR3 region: CASSPRGPNTGELFF. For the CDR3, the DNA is TGTGCCAGCAGCCCCAGGGGGCCTAACACCGGGGAGCTGTTTTTT.

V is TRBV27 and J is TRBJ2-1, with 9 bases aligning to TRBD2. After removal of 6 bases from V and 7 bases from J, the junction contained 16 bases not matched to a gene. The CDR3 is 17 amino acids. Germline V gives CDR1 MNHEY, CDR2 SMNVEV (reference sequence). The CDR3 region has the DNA TGTGCCAGCAGCCCCTTCCTGGGGGCGGGGGGGAGAAATGAGCAGTTCTTC. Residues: CASSPFLGAGGRNEQFF.

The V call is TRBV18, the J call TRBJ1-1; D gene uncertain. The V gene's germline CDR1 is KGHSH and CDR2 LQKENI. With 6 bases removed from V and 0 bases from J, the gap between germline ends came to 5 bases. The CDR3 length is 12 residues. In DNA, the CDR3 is TGTGCCAGCTCCAGATTGAACACTGAAGCTTTCTTT. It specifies CASSRLNTEAFF.

The chain's CDR3 is CASSLQEGMYGYTF. The CDR3 DNA reads as TGTGCCAGCAGCTTACAGGAGGGGATGTATGGCTACACCTTC. The chain recombines TRBV5-4 with TRBJ1-2, with D tentatively TRBD1 (5 bases). The CDR3 totals 14 residues. CDR1 and CDR2 from the germline V gene are SGHNT and YYREEE (reference sequence). Trimming left V 2 bases short and J 5 bases short, with 13 bases between.

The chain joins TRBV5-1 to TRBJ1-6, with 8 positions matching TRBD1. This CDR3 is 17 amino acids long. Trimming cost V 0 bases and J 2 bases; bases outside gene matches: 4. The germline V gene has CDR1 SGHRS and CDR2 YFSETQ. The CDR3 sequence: CASSLARTGTYNSPLHF. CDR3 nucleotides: TGCGCCAGCAGCTTGGCCAGGACAGGGACCTATAATTCACCCCTCCACTTT.

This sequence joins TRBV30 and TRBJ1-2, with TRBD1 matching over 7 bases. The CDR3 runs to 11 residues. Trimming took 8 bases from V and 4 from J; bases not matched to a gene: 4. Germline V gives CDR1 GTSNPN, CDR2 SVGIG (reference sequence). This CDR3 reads CAGNRGYGYTF. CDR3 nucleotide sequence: TGTGCCGGAAACAGGGGCTATGGCTACACCTTC.

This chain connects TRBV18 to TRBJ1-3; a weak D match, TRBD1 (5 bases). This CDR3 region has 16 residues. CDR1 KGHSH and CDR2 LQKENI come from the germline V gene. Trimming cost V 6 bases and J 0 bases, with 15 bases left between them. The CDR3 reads CASSQRDGSSGNTIYF. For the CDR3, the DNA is TGTGCCAGCTCCCAAAGGGACGGTAGCTCTGGAAACACCATATATTTT.

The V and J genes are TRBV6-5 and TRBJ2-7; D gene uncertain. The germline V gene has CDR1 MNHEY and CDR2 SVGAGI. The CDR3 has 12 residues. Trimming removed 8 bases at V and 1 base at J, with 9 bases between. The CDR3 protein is CASSQNSYEQYF. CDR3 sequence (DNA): TGTGCCAGCTCCCAGAATTCCTACGAGCAGTACTTC.

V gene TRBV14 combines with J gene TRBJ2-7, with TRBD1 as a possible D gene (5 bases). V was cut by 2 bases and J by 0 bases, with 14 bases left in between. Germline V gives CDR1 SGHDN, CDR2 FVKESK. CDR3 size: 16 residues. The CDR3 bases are TGTGCCAGCAGCCAAACAGGACCAGTGGGCTCCTACGAGCAGTACTTC. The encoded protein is CASSQTGPVGSYEQYF.

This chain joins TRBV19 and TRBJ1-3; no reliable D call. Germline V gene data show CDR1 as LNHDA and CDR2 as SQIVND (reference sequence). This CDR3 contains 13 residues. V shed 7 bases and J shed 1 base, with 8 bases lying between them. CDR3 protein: CASTGWSGNTIYF. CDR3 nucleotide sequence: TGTGCCAGTACAGGCTGGTCTGGAAACACCATATATTTT.

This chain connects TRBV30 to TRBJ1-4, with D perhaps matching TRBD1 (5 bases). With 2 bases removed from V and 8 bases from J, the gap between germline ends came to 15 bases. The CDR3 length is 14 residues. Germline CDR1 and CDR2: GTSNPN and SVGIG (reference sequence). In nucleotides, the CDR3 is TGTGCCTGGAGTAATCCACCGCGGGGGGAAAAACTGTTTTTT. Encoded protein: CAWSNPPRGEKLFF.

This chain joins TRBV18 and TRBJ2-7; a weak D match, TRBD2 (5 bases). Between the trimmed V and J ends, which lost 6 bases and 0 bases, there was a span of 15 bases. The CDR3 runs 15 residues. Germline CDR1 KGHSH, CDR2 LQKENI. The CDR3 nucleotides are TGTGCCAGCTCCCCCGGCGGAGGTTCCTCCTACGAGCAGTACTTC. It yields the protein CASSPGGGSSYEQYF. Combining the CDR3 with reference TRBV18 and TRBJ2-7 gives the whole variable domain NAGVMQNPRHLVRRRGQEARLRCSPMKGHSHVYWYRQLPEEGLKFMVYLQKENIIDESGMPKERFSAEFPKEGPSILRIQQVVRGDSAAYFCASSPGGGSSYEQYFGPGTRLTVT.

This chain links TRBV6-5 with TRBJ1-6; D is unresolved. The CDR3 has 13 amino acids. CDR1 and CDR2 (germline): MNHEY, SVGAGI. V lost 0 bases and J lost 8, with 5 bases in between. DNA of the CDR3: TGTGCCAGCAGTTACTCAGGAGATTCACCCCTCCACTTT. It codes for CASSYSGDSPLHF.

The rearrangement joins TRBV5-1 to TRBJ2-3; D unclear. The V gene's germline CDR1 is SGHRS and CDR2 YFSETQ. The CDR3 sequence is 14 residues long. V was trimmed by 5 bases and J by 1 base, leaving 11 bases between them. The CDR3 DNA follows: TGCGCCAGCAGACCCTTAGACCGCACAGATACGCAGTATTTT. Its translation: CASRPLDRTDTQYF. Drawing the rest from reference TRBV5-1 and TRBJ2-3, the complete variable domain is KAGVTQTPRYLIKTRGQQVTLSCSPISGHRSVSWYQQTPGQGLQFLFEYFSETQRNKGNFPGRFSGRQFSNSRSEMNVSTLELGDSALYLCASRPLDRTDTQYFGPGTRLTVL.

CDR3 sequence (DNA): TGTGCCAGCAGCTGGAACAGGGGCGGGGCCAACGTCCTGACTTTC. It translates to CASSWNRGGANVLTF. The chain combines TRBV11-2 with TRBJ2-6, with 7 bases aligning to TRBD1. This CDR3 contains 15 residues. Losses at the gene ends were 4 bases for V and 4 bases for J; bases not matched to a gene: 4. Looked up from germline, CDR1 is SGHAT and CDR2 is FQNNGV.